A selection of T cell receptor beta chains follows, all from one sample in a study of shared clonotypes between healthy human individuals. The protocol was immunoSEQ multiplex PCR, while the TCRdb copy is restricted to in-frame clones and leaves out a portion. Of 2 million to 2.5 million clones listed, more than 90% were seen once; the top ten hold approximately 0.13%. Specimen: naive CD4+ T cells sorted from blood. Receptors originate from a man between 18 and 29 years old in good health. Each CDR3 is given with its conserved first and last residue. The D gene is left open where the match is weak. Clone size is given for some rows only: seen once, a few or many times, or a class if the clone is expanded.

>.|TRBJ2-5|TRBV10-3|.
CAISERGGETQYF
TGTGCCATCAGTGAGAGGGGTGGGGAGACCCAGTACTTC
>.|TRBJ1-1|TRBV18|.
CASSPKHSRGTEAFF
TGTGCCAGCTCACCAAAACACTCCAGGGGCACTGAAGCTTTCTTT
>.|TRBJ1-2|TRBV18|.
CASSPPGARYGYTF
TGTGCCAGCTCACCACCTGGGGCGCGCTATGGCTACACCTTC
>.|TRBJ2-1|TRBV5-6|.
CASSLGQGSYNEQFF
TGTGCCAGCAGCTTGGGTCAGGGTTCCTACAATGAGCAGTTCTTC
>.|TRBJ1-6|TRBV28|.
CASRLQLYNSPLHF
TGTGCCAGCAGGCTACAGCTCTATAATTCACCCCTCCACTTT
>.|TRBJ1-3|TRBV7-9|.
CASSPPGGNSGNTIYF
TGTGCCAGCAGCCCCCCCGGAGGGAATTCAGGAAACACCATATATTTT
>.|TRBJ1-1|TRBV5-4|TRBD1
CASSRQGKVIEAFF
TGTGCCAGCAGCCGACAGGGGAAGGTTATTGAAGCTTTCTTT
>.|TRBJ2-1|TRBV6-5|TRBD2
CASSRGSGGVNEQFF
TGTGCCAGCAGTCGGGGGAGCGGGGGGGTCAATGAGCAGTTCTTC
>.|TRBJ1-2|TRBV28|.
CASSLVQNYGYTF
TGTGCCAGCAGTTTAGTACAGAACTATGGCTACACCTTC
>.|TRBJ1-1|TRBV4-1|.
CASSQDVTQGAFF
TGCGCCAGCAGCCAAGATGTTACGCAGGGAGCTTTCTTT
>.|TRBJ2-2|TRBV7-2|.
CASSFRLPGVQNTGELFF
TGTGCCAGCAGCTTCCGCCTGCCCGGGGTGCAGAACACCGGGGAGCTGTTTTTT
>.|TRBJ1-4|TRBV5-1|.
CASSLEGSNEKLFF
TGCGCCAGCAGCTTGGAGGGGTCTAATGAAAAACTGTTTTTT
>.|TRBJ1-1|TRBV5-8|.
CASSFDSYTEAFF
TGTGCCAGCAGCTTTGACAGTTACACTGAAGCTTTCTTT
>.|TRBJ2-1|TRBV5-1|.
CASSFGSGAYNEQFF
TGCGCCAGCAGCTTTGGCAGCGGCGCCTACAATGAGCAGTTCTTC
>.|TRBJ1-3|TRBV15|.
CATSSSLGSGNTIYF
TGTGCCACCAGCAGTAGCCTAGGATCTGGAAACACCATATATTTT
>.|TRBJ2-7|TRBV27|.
CASSSRGRTYEQYF
TGTGCCAGCAGTTCCCGGGGCCGCACCTACGAGCAGTACTTC
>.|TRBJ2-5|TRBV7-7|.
CASSLVAGRQETQYF
TGTGCTAGCAGCCTCGTGGCAGGGCGCCAAGAGACCCAGTACTTC
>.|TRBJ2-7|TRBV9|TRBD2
CASSVGTSGSYEQYF
TGTGCCAGCAGCGTAGGGACTAGCGGCTCCTACGAGCAGTACTTC
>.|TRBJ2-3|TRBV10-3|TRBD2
CAIRLAGEDTQYF
TGTGCCATCAGGCTAGCGGGAGAAGATACGCAGTATTTT
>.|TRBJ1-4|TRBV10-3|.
CAISESPRVGEKLFF
TGTGCCATCAGTGAGTCTCCCAGGGTCGGTGAAAAACTGTTTTTT
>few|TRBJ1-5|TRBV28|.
CASTGRSNQPQHF
TGTGCCAGCACCGGTCGGTCCAATCAGCCCCAGCATTTT
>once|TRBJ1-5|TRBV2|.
CASQWGNQPQHF
TGTGCCAGTCAATGGGGCAATCAGCCCCAGCATTTT
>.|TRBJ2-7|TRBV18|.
CASSLRSGYEQYF
TGTGCCAGCTCACTACGTTCAGGGTACGAGCAGTACTTC
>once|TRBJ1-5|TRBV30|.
CAWSLGQTNQPQHF
TGTGCCTGGAGTTTAGGACAGACCAATCAGCCCCAGCATTTT
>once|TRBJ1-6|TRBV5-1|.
CASAPGQGNSPLHF
TGCGCCAGCGCCCCGGGGCAGGGGAATTCACCCCTCCACTTT
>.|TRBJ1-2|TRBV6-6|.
CASSYKDGTYGYTF
TGTGCCAGCAGTTACAAAGACGGAACCTATGGCTACACCTTC
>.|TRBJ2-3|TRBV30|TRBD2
CAWSVRRTSHSTDTQYF
TGTGCCTGGAGTGTACGACGGACTAGCCATAGCACAGATACGCAGTATTTT
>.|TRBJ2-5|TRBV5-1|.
CASSLEGYRETQYF
TGCGCCAGCAGCTTGGAAGGGTATAGGGAGACCCAGTACTTC
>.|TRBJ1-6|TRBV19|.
CASSSGTTGATPLHF
TGTGCCAGTAGTTCCGGGACCACGGGGGCTACACCCCTCCACTTT
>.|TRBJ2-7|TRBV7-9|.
CASSLAYRDEQYF
TGTGCCAGCAGCTTAGCCTACAGGGACGAGCAGTACTTC
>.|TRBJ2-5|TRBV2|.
CASSEWAAQETQYF
TGTGCCAGCAGTGAGTGGGCAGCACAAGAGACCCAGTACTTC
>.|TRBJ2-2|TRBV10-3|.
CAIGTGAAGELFF
TGTGCCATCGGGACGGGAGCGGCCGGGGAGCTGTTTTTT
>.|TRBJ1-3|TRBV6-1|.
CASSESLGGAVDTIYF
TGTGCCAGCAGTGAATCCCTGGGGGGAGCTGTAGACACCATATATTTT
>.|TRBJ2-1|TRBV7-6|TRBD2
CASSLVVAGEQEQFF
TGTGCCAGCAGCTTAGTGGTAGCGGGAGAACAAGAGCAGTTCTTC
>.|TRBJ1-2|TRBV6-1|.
CASSTANYGYTF
TGTGCCAGCTCTACAGCCAACTATGGCTACACCTTC
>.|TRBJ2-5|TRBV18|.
CASSPRSETQYF
TGTGCCAGCTCACCGCGGTCCGAGACCCAGTACTTC
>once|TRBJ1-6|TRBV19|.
CASSTPPKISSSYNSPLHF
TGTGCCAGTAGTACGCCACCCAAGATTTCGAGCTCCTATAATTCACCCCTCCACTTT
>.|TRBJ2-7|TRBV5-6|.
CATGGRSSYEQYF
TGTGCCACAGGGGGGAGAAGCTCCTACGAGCAGTACTTC
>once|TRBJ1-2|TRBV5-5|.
CASSADPRGNYGYTF
TGTGCCAGCAGCGCTGACCCAAGGGGTAACTATGGCTACACCTTC
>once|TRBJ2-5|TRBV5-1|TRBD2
CASSLKGLNVRETQYF
TGCGCCAGCAGCTTGAAGGGACTAAACGTACGGGAGACCCAGTACTTC
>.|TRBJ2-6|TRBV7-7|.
CASSPLGDLSGANVLTF
TGTGCTAGCAGCCCGTTGGGAGACCTGTCTGGGGCCAACGTCCTGACTTTC
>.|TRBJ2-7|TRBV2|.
CASAGRVNEQYF
TGTGCCAGCGCGGGCAGGGTTAACGAGCAGTACTTC
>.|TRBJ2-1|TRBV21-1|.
CASSKPGLAGGYEQFF
TGTGCCAGCAGCAAGCCTGGACTAGCGGGAGGATATGAGCAGTTCTTC
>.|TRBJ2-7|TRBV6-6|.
CASSIGGYEQYF
TGTGCCAGCAGTATAGGGGGGTACGAGCAGTACTTC
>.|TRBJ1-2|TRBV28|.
CASSIGTARIYGYTF
TGTGCCAGCAGCATCGGGACCGCCCGCATCTATGGCTACACCTTC
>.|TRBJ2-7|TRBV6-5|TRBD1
CASGLKQGANYEQYF
TGTGCCAGCGGATTAAAACAGGGGGCGAACTACGAGCAGTACTTC
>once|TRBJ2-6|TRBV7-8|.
CASSRLGFSGANVLTF
TGTGCCAGCAGCCGCCTGGGGTTCTCTGGGGCCAACGTCCTGACTTTC
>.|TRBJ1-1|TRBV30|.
CAWSVGVLDRPNTEAFF
TGTGCCTGGAGTGTAGGCGTCCTGGACAGACCTAACACTGAAGCTTTCTTT
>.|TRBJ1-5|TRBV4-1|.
CASSQEGGRGQPQHF
TGCGCCAGCAGCCAAGAGGGGGGGAGGGGTCAGCCCCAGCATTTT